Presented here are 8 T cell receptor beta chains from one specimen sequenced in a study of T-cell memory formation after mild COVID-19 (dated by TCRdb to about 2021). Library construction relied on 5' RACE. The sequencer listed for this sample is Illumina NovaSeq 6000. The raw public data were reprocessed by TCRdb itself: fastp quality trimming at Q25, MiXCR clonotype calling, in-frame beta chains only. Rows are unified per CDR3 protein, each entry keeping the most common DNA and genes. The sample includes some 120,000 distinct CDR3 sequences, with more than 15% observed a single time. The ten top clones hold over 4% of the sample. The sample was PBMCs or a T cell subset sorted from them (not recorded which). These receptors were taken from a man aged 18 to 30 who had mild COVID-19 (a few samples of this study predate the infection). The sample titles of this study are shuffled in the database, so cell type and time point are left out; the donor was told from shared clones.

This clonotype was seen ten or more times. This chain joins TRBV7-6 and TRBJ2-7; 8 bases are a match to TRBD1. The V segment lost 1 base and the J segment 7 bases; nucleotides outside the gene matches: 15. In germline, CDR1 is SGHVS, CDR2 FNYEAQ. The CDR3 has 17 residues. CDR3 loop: CASSLGPSGQGAGEQYF. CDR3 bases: TGTGCCAGCAGCTTAGGCCCCAGTGGGCAGGGGGCCGGGGAGCAGTACTTC.

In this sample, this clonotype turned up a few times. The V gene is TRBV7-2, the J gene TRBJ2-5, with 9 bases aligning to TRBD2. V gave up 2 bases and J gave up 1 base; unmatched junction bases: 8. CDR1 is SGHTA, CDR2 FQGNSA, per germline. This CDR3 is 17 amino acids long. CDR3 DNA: TGTGCCAGCAGCTTAAAACTAGCGGGCTACGTCCAAGAGACCCAGTACTTC. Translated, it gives CASSLKLAGYVQETQYF.

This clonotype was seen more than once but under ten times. CDR3 region: CAWEGSLGTEAFF. The DNA of the CDR3 is TGTGCCTGGGAGGGTTCCCTGGGGACTGAAGCTTTCTTT. This chain uses TRBV30 with TRBJ1-1; D ambiguous. Between the trimmed V and J ends, which lost 5 bases and 5 bases, there was a span of 15 bases. From germline, CDR1 is GTSNPN and CDR2 SVGIG (reference sequence). This CDR3 is built from 13 residues.

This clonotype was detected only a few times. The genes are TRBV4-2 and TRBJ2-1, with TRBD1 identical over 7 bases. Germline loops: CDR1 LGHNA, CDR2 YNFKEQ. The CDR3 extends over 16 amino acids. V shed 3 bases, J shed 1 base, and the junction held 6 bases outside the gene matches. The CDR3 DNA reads TGTGCCAGCAGCCAGGGAACAGGGGCGTCCTACAATGAGCAGTTCTTC. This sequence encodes CASSQGTGASYNEQFF.

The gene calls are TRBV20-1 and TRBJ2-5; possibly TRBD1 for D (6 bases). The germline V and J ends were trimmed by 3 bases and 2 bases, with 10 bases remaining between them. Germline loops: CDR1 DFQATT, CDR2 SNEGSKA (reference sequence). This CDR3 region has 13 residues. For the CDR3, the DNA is TGCAGTGCTAGTCTGAGGGGGCAAGAGACCCAGTACTTC. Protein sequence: CSASLRGQETQYF.

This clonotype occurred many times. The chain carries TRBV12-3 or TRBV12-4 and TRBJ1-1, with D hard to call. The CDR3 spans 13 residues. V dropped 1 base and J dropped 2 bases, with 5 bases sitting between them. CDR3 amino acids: CASSLVGNTEAFF. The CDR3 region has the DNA TGTGCCAGCAGTTTAGTAGGCAACACTGAAGCTTTCTTT.

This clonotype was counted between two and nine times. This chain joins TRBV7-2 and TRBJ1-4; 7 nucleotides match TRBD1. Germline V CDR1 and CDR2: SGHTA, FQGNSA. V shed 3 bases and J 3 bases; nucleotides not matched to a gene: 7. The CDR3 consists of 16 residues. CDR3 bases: TGTGCCAGCAGCTTTGCGAAGGGGGCGCCTAATGAAAAACTGTTTTTT. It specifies CASSFAKGAPNEKLFF. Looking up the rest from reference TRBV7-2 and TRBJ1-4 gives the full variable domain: GAGVSQSPSNKVTEKGKDVELRCDPISGHTALYWYRQSLGQGLEFLIYFQGNSAPDKSGLPSDRFSAERTGGSVSTLTIQRTQQEDSAVYLCASSFAKGAPNEKLFFGSGTQLSVL.

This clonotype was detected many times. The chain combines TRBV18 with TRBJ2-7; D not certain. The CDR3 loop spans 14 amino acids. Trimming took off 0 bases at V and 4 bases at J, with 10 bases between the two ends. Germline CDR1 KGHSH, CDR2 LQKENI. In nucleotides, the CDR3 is TGTGCCAGCTCACCACCTGTCCCCAGTTACGAGCAGTACGTC. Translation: CASSPPVPSYEQYV.